These 25 T cell receptor beta chains originate from one sample sequenced in a study of beta chain features in type 1 diabetes (dated by TCRdb to 2016 to 2019). Library generation was performed with the immunoSEQ multiplex PCR assay. All of the isolated RNA was reverse transcribed with the High Capacity cDNA Reverse Transcription Kit, so expressed TCRB transcripts were sequenced. The source is immuneACCESS, and TCRdb retained only in-frame sequences with V and J called. Part of the clones is not carried over; for the studies checked, unresolved V genes explain less than half of this, and the remainder is unexplained. This sample gives 900,000 or so clones in total; roughly a sixth of them show up just once. Of the sample, about 0.025% falls within the top ten clones. The sequencing input was naive CD4+ T cells from blood. In the paper's terms, the cell subset or site label means: true naive CD4+ T cells. All receptors come from a woman between 18 and 29 years old in good health.

The table lists this clone with a count of one. Written as DNA, the CDR3 is TGTGCCAGCAGCACTAGCGGAGATTACTACGAGCAGTACTTC. Amino acids: CASSTSGDYYEQYF. The chain recombines TRBV27 with TRBJ2-7; 8 bases are shared with TRBD2. CDR3 size: 14 residues. Per the germline V gene, CDR1 is MNHEY and CDR2 is SMNVEV (reference sequence). V was pared by 6 bases and J by 3 bases, with 7 bases of the junction left unmatched.

The chain combines TRBV2 with TRBJ2-5, with D unclear. Germline loops: CDR1 SNHLY, CDR2 FYNNEI. V dropped 4 bases and J dropped 5 bases, with 11 bases sitting between them. The CDR3 loop spans 13 amino acids. The CDR3 is CASSALGKETQYF. The CDR3 region has the DNA TGTGCCAGCAGTGCACTGGGGAAGGAGACCCAGTACTTC.

The V gene is TRBV7-6, the J gene TRBJ2-5; D might be TRBD1 (5 bases). Germline-derived CDR1 and CDR2 are SGHVS and FNYEAQ. Trimming removed 2 bases from V and 2 bases from J, with 15 bases in between. This CDR3 comprises 16 residues. The CDR3 loop is CASSLSRVTAQETQYF. CDR3 bases: TGTGCCAGCAGCTTATCCAGGGTCACCGCTCAAGAGACCCAGTACTTC. Drawing the rest from reference TRBV7-6 and TRBJ2-5, the complete variable domain is GAGVSQSPRYKVTKRGQDVALRCDPISGHVSLYWYRQALGQGPEFLTYFNYEAQQDKSGLPNDRFSAERPEGSISTLTIQRTEQRDSAMYRCASSLSRVTAQETQYFGPGTRLLVL.

This clone occurred a few times. V usage is TRBV4-2 and J usage is TRBJ2-1; D gene unclear. The CDR3 is made up of 13 amino acids. The germline V and J ends were trimmed by 4 bases and 8 bases, with 12 bases remaining between them. The germline CDR1 and CDR2 sequences are LGHNA and YNFKEQ. CDR3 bases: TGTGCCAGCAGCCCCTCCGCCGAGCATGAGCAGTTCTTC. Translating it yields CASSPSAEHEQFF.

This clone was detected only a few times. The chain recombines TRBV5-1 with TRBJ2-1, with TRBD2 matching 7 bases. Germline V gene data show CDR1 as SGHRS and CDR2 as YFSETQ. This CDR3 is built from 17 residues. Trimming removed 2 bases from V and 6 bases from J; junction bases left unmatched: 14. CDR3 sequence reads: CASSFLLGGSAGNEQFF. For the CDR3, the DNA is TGCGCCAGCAGCTTTTTATTAGGCGGGAGTGCCGGCAATGAGCAGTTCTTC.

J is TRBJ2-3 and V is TRBV15; 10 nucleotides align to TRBD1. Germline V gives CDR1 LNHNV, CDR2 YYDKDF (reference sequence). The trim removed 6 bases at V and 4 bases at J, leaving 1 base unmatched. The CDR3 totals 13 residues. CDR3 in DNA: TGTGCCACCAGGGGGACAGGGGCAGATACGCAGTATTTT. It yields the protein CATRGTGADTQYF.

The J gene is TRBJ2-2, the V gene TRBV21-1; the tabulated D call, TRBD1, remains unverified against the DNA. TRBV21-1 is reported as a pseudogene. The CDR3 is made up of 14 amino acids. CDR3 residues: CASTSGLTTGELFF. In DNA, the CDR3 is TGTGCCAGCACCTCAGGGTTGACCACCGGGGAGCTGTTTTTT.

This clone showed up just a few times. This chain joins TRBV29-1 and TRBJ2-5; possibly TRBD1 or TRBD2 for D (5 bases each). The V gene lost 4 bases and the J gene lost 6 bases, with 9 bases spanning the gap. The CDR3 contains 11 residues. Germline V gene sequence: CDR1 SQVTM, CDR2 ANQGSEA. The CDR3 loop is CSVGGYQTQYF. In nucleotides, the CDR3 is TGCAGCGTTGGGGGGTATCAGACCCAGTACTTC.

The chain is built from TRBV18 and TRBJ2-5; 8 bases line up with TRBD1. The CDR3 has 15 residues. J was trimmed by 5 bases and V by 0 bases; bases with no gene match: 5. Germline CDR1 and CDR2: KGHSH and LQKENI. This CDR3 is CASSPPDRAGETQYF. The CDR3 coding sequence is TGTGCCAGCTCACCACCGGACAGGGCGGGTGAGACCCAGTACTTC. The variable domain in full, with the rest retrieved from reference TRBV18 and TRBJ2-5, is NAGVMQNPRHLVRRRGQEARLRCSPMKGHSHVYWYRQLPEEGLKFMVYLQKENIIDESGMPKERFSAEFPKEGPSILRIQQVVRGDSAAYFCASSPPDRAGETQYFGPGTRLLVL.

In nucleotides, the CDR3 is TGTGCCAGTAGTATGGGACGGTACAATGAGCAGTTCTTC. Its protein is CASSMGRYNEQFF. The chain couples TRBV19 to TRBJ2-1; D may be TRBD1 or TRBD2 (5 bases each). Deletions cut 3 bases from V and 4 bases from J, with 7 bases between. The CDR3 is 13 residues long. Germline V CDR1 and CDR2: LNHDA, SQIVND (reference sequence).

This clone was seen a handful of times. This chain uses TRBV29-1 with TRBJ2-5, with a weak D call TRBD2 (5 bases). V gave up 4 bases and J gave up 0 bases, with 12 bases separating them. This CDR3 has 14 amino acids. CDR1 is SQVTM and CDR2 is ANQGSEA in the germline V gene. The CDR3 nucleotides are TGCAGCGTTGTTATTTGGAGGTACCAAGAGACCCAGTACTTC. As protein: CSVVIWRYQETQYF.

This clone has just a few counts. The chain joins TRBV23-1 to TRBJ1-1; possible D gene TRBD1, 6 bases. TRBV23-1 is classed as an ORF, of uncertain function. V shed 1 base and J shed 5 bases, with 17 bases lying between them. This CDR3 is built from 16 residues. CDR3 region: CASSQFRGSGVTEAFF. The CDR3 DNA reads as TGCGCCAGCAGTCAATTTCGTGGGTCAGGGGTTACTGAAGCTTTCTTT.

This clone came up a few times. This rearrangement joins TRBV19 to TRBJ1-4; D is unresolved. The V end was cut by 9 bases, the J end by 4 bases, with 15 bases between. Germline-derived CDR1 and CDR2 are LNHDA and SQIVND (reference sequence). The CDR3 is 14 residues long. The CDR3 loop is CASRRPRRNEKLFF. The CDR3 coding sequence is TGTGCCAGCCGCCGTCCTCGACGTAATGAAAAACTGTTTTTT.

Only a few counts were recorded for this clone. The genes are TRBV7-9 and TRBJ2-1; the D is unclear. V was shortened by 4 bases and J by 0 bases, with 10 bases between the two germline ends. In germline, CDR1 is SEHNR, CDR2 FQNEAQ (reference sequence). The CDR3 is made up of 15 amino acids. This CDR3 reads CASSSHYGSYNEQFF. CDR3 coding DNA: TGTGCCAGCAGCTCACACTACGGCTCCTACAATGAGCAGTTCTTC.

This clone was counted between two and nine times. The rearrangement links TRBV28 to TRBJ2-1, with D perhaps given as TRBD1 or TRBD2 (6 bases each). Trimming stripped 2 bases from V and 10 bases from J, with 15 bases between. CDR1 is MDHEN and CDR2 is SYDVKM in the germline V gene. The CDR3 consists of 14 residues. CDR3 DNA: TGTGCCAGCAGTTTAAGGGGGGAAGGTAAAGAGCAGTTCTTC. This sequence encodes CASSLRGEGKEQFF. Combining the CDR3 with reference TRBV28 and TRBJ2-1 gives the whole variable domain DVKVTQSSRYLVKRTGEKVFLECVQDMDHENMFWYRQDPGLGLRLIYFSYDVKMKEKGDIPEGYSVSREKKERFSLILESASTNQTSMYLCASSLRGEGKEQFFGPGTRLTVL.

This clone was counted only a few times. This chain joins TRBV2 and TRBJ2-1; tentative D call: TRBD1 (6 bases). Between the trimmed V and J ends, which lost 6 bases and 5 bases, there was a span of 11 bases. Germline V gives CDR1 SNHLY, CDR2 FYNNEI. The CDR3 sequence is 13 residues long. The CDR3 coding sequence is TGTGCCAGCAGGACAGGCCCCCACAATGAGCAGTTCTTC. The encoded protein is CASRTGPHNEQFF.

The rearrangement joins TRBV6-1 to TRBJ2-6; D gene ambiguous. The CDR3 length is 15 residues. Looked up from germline, CDR1 is MNHNS and CDR2 is SASEGT. V was pared by 4 bases and J by 4 bases, with 11 bases between. CDR3 coding DNA: TGTGCCAGCAGTGCGTCTGGGCCCGGGGCCAACGTCCTGACTTTC. Translation: CASSASGPGANVLTF.

This clone was seen more than once but under ten times. The rearrangement links TRBV29-1 to TRBJ2-1; 8 bases agree with TRBD1. Germline lookup yields CDR1 SQVTM and CDR2 ANQGSEA. The CDR3 totals 18 residues. V lost 0 bases to trimming and J lost 8 bases; unmatched junction nucleotides: 18. CDR3 coding DNA: TGCAGCGTTGAAGATCTGCTAAGGGGACAGGAGGGTTATCATGAGCAGTTCTTC. Its translation: CSVEDLLRGQEGYHEQFF.

The genes are TRBV15 and TRBJ2-5; D remains ambiguous. Germline V gene data show CDR1 as LNHNV and CDR2 as YYDKDF (reference sequence). Trimming cost V 2 bases and J 2 bases, with 3 bases left between them. The CDR3 sequence is 12 residues long. DNA of the CDR3: TGTGCCACCAGCAGAATTCAAGAGACCCAGTACTTC. Translating gives CATSRIQETQYF. The full variable domain, completed using reference TRBV15 and TRBJ2-5, is DAMVIQNPRYQVTQFGKPVTLSCSQTLNHNVMYWYQQKSSQAPKLLFHYYDKDFNNEADTPDNFQSRRPNTSFCFLDIRSPGLGDTAMYLCATSRIQETQYFGPGTRLLVL.

CDR3 nucleotide sequence: TGTGCCAGCAGCTTAAGTTTATTGGGGAACAATGAGCAGTTCTTC. It is translated as CASSLSLLGNNEQFF. This sequence joins TRBV7-3 and TRBJ2-1; no firm D call. This CDR3 contains 15 residues. Germline CDR1 and CDR2: SGHTA and FQGTGA. With 1 base removed from V and 5 bases from J, the gap between germline ends came to 12 bases.

This clone was counted between two and nine times. The V and J genes are TRBV19 and TRBJ2-1, with 7 bases aligning to TRBD2. V was clipped by 3 bases and J by 5 bases; unmatched bases: 10. Germline CDR1 is LNHDA and CDR2 is SQIVND (reference sequence). The length of the CDR3 is 16 residues. This CDR3 is CASSIRLAAKDNEQFF. The CDR3 DNA follows: TGTGCCAGTAGTATCCGGCTAGCGGCTAAAGACAATGAGCAGTTCTTC.

This clone was picked up a small number of times. The rearrangement uses TRBV29-1 and TRBJ2-1; D could derive from TRBD1 or TRBD2 (5 bases each). This CDR3 region has 11 residues. Per germline, CDR1 SQVTM and CDR2 ANQGSEA. Trimming pared 7 bases from V and 5 bases from J, leaving 9 bases between. Here the CDR3 DNA reads TGCAGCGCATTGGGACACAATGAGCAGTTCTTC. Its translation: CSALGHNEQFF.

The gene calls are TRBV14 and TRBJ1-1, with no clear D. CDR3 length: 11 residues. V lost 2 bases and J lost 11, with 9 bases in between. The V gene's germline CDR1 is SGHDN and CDR2 FVKESK. As DNA, the CDR3 is TGTGCCAGCAGCCAAACCCGGCGGGCTTTCTTT. Translating it yields CASSQTRRAFF.

This clone has at least ten counts. V and J are TRBV10-3 and TRBJ2-6; 12 nucleotides align to TRBD1. Trimming removed 8 bases from V and 1 base from J; junction bases left unmatched: 3. The V gene's germline CDR1 is ENHRY and CDR2 SYGVKD. This CDR3 spans 16 amino acids. CDR3 protein: CAIAGQGASGANVLTF. CDR3 in DNA: TGTGCCATCGCGGGACAGGGGGCATCTGGGGCCAACGTCCTGACTTTC.

V and J are TRBV2 and TRBJ2-1, with 7 nucleotides matching TRBD1. The CDR3 loop spans 15 amino acids. Germline assignment: CDR1 SNHLY and CDR2 FYNNEI. The ends lost 2 bases at V and 6 bases at J; junction bases unmatched: 7. DNA for the CDR3: TGTGCCAGCAGTGAACAGGGACAGTTATCCAATGAGCAGTTCTTC. Amino acid sequence: CASSEQGQLSNEQFF.